The clone carrying this TCR beta chain appeared a few times. Its specificity is not known. The CDR3 is made up of 17 amino acids. Germline CDR1 and CDR2: MNHEY and SMNVEV (reference sequence). The V segment lost 4 bases and the J segment 0 bases; nucleotides outside the gene matches: 8. This entry belongs to a study of molecular identifiers for immune sequencing clone quantification. TCRdb redid the calling of the PCR reads with MiXCR, one entry per CDR3 protein. The sample carries about 300,000 distinct CDR3 sequences, 20% to 25% recorded once. Study results and caveats: Clones above 20 RNA copies held over 99% of effector molecules, under 1% in naive cells.

The chain couples TRBV27 to TRBJ2-3; 9 nucleotides align to TRBD2. The TCR originated in a human donor in good health. Some libraries in this study had Jurkat cell RNA spiked in. The sequenced sample consisted of naive CD8+ T cells from blood, with Jurkat cell RNA spiked in. Subset: FACS-sorted CD8+CD4-CCR7+CD45RA+ naive T cells. The CDR3 loop is CASSSRLAEKSTDTQYF. The CDR3 DNA sequence: TGTGCCAGCAGTTCAAGACTAGCGGAAAAGAGCACAGATACGCAGTATTTT.